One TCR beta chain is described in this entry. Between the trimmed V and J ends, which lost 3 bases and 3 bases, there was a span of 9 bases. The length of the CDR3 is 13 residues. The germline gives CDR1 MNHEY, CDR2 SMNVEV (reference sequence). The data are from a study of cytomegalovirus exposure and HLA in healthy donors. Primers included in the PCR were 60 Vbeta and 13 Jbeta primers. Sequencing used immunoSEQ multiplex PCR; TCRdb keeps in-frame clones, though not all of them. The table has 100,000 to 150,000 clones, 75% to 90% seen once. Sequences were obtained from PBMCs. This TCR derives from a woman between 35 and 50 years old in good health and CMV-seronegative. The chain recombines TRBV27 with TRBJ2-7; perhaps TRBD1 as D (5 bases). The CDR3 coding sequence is TGTGCCAGCAGTTTCGGGCAGGGCTACGAGCAGTACTTC. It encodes CASSFGQGYEQYF.